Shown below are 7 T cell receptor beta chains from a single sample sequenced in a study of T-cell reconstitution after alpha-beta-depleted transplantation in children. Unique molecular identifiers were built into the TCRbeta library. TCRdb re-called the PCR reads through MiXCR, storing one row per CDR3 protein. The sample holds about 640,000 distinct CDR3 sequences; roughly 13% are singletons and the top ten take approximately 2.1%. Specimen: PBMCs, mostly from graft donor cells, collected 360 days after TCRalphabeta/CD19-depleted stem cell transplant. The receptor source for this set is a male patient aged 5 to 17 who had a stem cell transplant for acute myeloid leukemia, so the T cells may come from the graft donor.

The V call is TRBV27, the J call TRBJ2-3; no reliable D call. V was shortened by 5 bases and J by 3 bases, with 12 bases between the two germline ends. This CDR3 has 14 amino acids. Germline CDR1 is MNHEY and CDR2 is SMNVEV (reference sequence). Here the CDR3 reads CASSLYGNTDTQYF. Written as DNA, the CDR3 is TGTGCCAGCAGTCTATACGGAAATACAGATACGCAGTATTTT.

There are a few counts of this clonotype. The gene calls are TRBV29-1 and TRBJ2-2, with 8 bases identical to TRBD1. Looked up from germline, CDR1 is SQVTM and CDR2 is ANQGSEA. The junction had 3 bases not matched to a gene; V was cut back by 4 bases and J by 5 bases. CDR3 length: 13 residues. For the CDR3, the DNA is TGCAGCGTTGGTTACAGGGGGACCGGGGAGCTGTTTTTT. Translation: CSVGYRGTGELFF.

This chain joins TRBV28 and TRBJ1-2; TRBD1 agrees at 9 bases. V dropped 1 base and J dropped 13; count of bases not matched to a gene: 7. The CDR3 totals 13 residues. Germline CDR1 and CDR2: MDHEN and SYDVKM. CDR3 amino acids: CASSLLGQGTLTF. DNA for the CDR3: TGTGCCAGCAGTTTATTGGGACAGGGAACCCTCACCTTC.

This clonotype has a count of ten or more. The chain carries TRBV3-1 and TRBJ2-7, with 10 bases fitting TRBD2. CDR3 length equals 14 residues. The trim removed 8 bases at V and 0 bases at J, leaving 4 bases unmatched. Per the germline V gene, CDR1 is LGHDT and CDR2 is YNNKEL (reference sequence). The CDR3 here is CASGSGRFSYEQYF. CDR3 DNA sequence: TGTGCCAGCGGTAGCGGGAGGTTCTCCTACGAGCAGTACTTC.

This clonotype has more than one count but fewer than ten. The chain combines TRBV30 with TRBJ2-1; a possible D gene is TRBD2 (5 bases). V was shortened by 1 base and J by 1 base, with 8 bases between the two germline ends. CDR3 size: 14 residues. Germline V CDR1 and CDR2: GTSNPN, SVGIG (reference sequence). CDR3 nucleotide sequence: TGTGCCTGGAGTGCTAGCCTTTCCTACAATGAGCAGTTCTTC. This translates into CAWSASLSYNEQFF.

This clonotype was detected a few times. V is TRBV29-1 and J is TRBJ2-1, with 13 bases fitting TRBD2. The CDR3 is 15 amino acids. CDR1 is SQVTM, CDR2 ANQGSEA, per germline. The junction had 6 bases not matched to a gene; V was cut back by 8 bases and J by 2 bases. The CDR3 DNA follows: TGCAGCTCAATGGGGACTAGCGGGACCTACAATGAGCAGTTCTTC. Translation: CSSMGTSGTYNEQFF.

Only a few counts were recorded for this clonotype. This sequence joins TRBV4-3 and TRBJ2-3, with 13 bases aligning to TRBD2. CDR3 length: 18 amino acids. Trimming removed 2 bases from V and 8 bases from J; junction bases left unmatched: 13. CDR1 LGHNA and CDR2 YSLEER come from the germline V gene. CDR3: CASSQRRNGLAGAGTQYF. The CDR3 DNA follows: TGCGCCAGCAGCCAAAGAAGGAACGGACTAGCGGGGGCTGGTACGCAGTATTTT.